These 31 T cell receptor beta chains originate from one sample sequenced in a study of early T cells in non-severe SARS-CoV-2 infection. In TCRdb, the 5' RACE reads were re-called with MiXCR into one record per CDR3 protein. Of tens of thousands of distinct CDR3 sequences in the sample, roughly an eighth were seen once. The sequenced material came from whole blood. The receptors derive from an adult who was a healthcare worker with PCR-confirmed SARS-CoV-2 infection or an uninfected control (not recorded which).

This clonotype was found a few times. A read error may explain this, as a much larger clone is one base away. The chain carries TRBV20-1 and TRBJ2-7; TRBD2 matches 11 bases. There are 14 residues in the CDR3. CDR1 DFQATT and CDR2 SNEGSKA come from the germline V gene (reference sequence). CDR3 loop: CSARGLAGSYERYF. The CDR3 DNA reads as TGCAGTGCTAGAGGACTAGCGGGATCCTACGAGCGGTACTTC.

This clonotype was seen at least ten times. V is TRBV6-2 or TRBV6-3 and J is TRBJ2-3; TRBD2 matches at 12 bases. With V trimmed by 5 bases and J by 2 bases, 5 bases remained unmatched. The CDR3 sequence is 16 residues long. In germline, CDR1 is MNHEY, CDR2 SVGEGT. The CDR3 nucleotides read TGTGCCAGCAGTACCCTAGCGGGGGGGCCCACAGATACGCAGTATTTT. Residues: CASSTLAGGPTDTQYF.

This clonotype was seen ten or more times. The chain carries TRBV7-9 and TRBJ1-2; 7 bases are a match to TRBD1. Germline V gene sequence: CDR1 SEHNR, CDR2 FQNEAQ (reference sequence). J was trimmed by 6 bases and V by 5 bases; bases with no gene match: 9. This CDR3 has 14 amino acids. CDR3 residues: CASSRRQGADGYTF. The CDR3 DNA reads TGTGCCAGCAGCCGCCGACAGGGAGCGGATGGCTACACCTTC.

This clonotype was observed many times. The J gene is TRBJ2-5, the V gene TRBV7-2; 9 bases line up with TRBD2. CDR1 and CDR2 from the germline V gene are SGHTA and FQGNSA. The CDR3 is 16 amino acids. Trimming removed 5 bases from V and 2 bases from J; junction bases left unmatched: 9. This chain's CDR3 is CASSPLAGDIQETQYF. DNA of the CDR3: TGTGCCAGCAGCCCCTTAGCGGGAGATATTCAAGAGACCCAGTACTTC.

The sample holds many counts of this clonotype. CDR3 bases: TGTGCCAGCAGTTTTTCAGGGGTTTTTGGCTCTAATCAGCCCCAGCATTTT. Amino acid sequence: CASSFSGVFGSNQPQHF. The gene calls are TRBV7-2 and TRBJ1-5, with D possibly matching TRBD1 (6 bases). Germline lookup yields CDR1 SGHTA and CDR2 FQGNSA. The CDR3 is 17 residues long. V was shortened by 6 bases and J by 4 bases, with 22 bases between the two germline ends.

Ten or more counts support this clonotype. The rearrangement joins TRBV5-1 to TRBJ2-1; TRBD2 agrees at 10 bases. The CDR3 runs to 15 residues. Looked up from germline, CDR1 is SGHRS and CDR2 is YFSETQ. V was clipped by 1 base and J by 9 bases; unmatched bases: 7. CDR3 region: CASSLSLAGKGEQFF. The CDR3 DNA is TGCGCCAGCAGCTTGTCACTAGCGGGAAAGGGTGAGCAGTTCTTC.

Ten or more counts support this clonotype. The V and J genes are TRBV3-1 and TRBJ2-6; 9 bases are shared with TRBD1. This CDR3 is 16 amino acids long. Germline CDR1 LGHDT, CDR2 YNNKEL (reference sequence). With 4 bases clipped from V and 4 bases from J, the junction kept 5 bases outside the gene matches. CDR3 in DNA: TGTGCCAGCAGCCCTCAACAGGGGGCCGGGGCCAACGTCCTGACTTTC. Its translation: CASSPQQGAGANVLTF.

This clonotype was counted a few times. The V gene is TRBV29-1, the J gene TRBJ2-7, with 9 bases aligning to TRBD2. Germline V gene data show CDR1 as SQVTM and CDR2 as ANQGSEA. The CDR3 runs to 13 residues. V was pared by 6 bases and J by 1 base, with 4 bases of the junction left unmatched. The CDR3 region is CSVGTSYSYEQYF. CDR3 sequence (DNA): TGCAGCGTGGGGACTAGCTATTCCTACGAGCAGTACTTC.

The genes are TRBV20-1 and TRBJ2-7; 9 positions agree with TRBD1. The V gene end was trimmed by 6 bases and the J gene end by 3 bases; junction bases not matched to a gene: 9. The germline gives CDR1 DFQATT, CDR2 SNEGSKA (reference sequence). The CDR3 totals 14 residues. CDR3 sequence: CSARRGQGNYEQYF. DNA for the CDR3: TGCAGTGCCCGTCGGGGACAGGGTAACTACGAGCAGTACTTC.

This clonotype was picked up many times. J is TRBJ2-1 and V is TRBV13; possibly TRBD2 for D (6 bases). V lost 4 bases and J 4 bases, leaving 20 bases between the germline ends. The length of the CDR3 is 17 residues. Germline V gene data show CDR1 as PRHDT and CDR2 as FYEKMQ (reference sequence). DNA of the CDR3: TGTGCCAGCAGCTCAGATTCGACACCCGGGGGTTACAATGAGCAGTTCTTC. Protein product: CASSSDSTPGGYNEQFF.

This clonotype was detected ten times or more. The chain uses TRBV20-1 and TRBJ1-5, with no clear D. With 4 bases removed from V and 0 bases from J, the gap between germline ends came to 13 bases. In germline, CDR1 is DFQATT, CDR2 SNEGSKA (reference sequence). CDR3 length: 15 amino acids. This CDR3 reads CSAKQSYFSNQPQHF. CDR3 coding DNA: TGCAGTGCTAAACAGAGCTATTTTAGCAATCAGCCCCAGCATTTT.

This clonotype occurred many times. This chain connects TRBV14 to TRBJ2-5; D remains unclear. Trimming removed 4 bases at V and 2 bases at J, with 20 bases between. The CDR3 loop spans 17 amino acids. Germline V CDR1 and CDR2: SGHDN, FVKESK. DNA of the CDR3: TGTGCCAGCAGCCCCTCACCCTACAGACGGAAGCAAGAGACCCAGTACTTC. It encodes CASSPSPYRRKQETQYF.

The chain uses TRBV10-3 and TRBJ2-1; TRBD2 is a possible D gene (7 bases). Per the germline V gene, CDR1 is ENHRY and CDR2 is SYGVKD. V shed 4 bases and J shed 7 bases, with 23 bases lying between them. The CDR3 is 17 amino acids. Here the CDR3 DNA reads TGTGCCATCAGTGGGTCGGTCCGGGGGGCGTCGGTTAATGAGCAGTTCTTC. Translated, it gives CAISGSVRGASVNEQFF.

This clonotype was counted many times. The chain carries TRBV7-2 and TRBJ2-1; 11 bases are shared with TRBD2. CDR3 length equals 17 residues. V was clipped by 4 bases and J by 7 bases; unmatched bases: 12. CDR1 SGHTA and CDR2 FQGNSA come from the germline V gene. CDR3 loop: CASSSVNLAGGGNEQFF. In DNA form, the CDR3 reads TGTGCCAGCAGCTCCGTCAACCTAGCGGGAGGAGGTAATGAGCAGTTCTTC. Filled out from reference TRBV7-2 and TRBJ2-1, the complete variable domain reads GAGVSQSPSNKVTEKGKDVELRCDPISGHTALYWYRQSLGQGLEFLIYFQGNSAPDKSGLPSDRFSAERTGGSVSTLTIQRTQQEDSAVYLCASSSVNLAGGGNEQFFGPGTRLTVL.

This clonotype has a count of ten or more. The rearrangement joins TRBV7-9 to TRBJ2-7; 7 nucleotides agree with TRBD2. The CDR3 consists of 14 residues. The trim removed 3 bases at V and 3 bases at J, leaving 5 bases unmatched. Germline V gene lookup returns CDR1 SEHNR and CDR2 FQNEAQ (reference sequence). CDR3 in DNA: TGTGCCAGCAGCTTGACTAGCAGTGTCTACGAGCAGTACTTC. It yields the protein CASSLTSSVYEQYF.

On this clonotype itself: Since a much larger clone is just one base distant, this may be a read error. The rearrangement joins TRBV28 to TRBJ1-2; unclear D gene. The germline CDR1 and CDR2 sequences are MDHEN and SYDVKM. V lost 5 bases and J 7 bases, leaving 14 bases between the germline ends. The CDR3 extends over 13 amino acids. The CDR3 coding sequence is TGTGCCAGCAGTCCGCCCCCCCCTAGTGGCTACACCTTC. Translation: CASSPPPPSGYTF.

CDR3 nucleotides: TGTGCCAGCAGCTTCGAGCCCGCAAACACCGGGGAGCTGTTTTTT. Its protein is CASSFEPANTGELFF. The rearrangement uses TRBV7-2 and TRBJ2-2; no clear D gene. CDR3 size: 15 residues. The V gene lost 3 bases and the J gene lost 2 bases, with 10 bases spanning the gap. Germline V lookup: CDR1 SGHTA, CDR2 FQGNSA.

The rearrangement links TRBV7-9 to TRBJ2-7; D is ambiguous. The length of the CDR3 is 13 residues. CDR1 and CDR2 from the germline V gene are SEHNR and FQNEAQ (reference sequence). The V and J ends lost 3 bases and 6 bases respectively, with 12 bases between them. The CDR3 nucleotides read TGTGCCAGCAGCTTCCTGCAGGTGAGCGAGCAGTACTTC. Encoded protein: CASSFLQVSEQYF.

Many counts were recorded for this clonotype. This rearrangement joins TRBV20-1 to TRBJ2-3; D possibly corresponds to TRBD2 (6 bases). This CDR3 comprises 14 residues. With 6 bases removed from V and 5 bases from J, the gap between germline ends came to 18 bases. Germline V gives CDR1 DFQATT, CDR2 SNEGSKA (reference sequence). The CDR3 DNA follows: TGCAGTGCACAAGCTAGCGTTATTGGAGATACGCAGTATTTT. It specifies CSAQASVIGDTQYF.

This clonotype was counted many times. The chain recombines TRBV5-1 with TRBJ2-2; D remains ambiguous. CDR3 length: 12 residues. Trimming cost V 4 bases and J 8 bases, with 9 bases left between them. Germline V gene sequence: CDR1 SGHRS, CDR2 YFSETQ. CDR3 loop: CASSMDLGELFF. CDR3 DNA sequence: TGCGCCAGCAGCATGGACCTAGGGGAGCTGTTTTTT. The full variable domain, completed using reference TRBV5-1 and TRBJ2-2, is KAGVTQTPRYLIKTRGQQVTLSCSPISGHRSVSWYQQTPGQGLQFLFEYFSETQRNKGNFPGRFSGRQFSNSRSEMNVSTLELGDSALYLCASSMDLGELFFGEGSRLTVL.

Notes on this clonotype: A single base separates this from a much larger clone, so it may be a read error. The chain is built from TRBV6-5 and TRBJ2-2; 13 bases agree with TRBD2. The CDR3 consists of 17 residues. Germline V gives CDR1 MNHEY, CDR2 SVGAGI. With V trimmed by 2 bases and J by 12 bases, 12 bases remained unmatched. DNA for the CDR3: TGTGCCAGCAGTTACCTACTAGCGGGAGGGCTATCCCGGAAGCTGTTTTTT. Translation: CASSYLLAGGLSRKLFF.

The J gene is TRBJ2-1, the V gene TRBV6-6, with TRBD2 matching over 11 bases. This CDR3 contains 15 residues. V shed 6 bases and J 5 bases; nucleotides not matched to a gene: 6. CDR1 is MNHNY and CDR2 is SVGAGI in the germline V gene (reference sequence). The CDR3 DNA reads TGTGCCAGCAGCCGCGATAGCGGGAGGGACAATGAGCAGTTCTTC. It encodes CASSRDSGRDNEQFF.

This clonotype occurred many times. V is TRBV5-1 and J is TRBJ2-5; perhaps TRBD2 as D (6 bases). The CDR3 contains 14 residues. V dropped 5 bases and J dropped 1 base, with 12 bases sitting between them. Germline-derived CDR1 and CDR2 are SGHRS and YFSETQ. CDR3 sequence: CASREPGLQETQYF. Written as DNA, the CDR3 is TGCGCCAGCAGAGAGCCGGGACTCCAAGAGACCCAGTACTTC.

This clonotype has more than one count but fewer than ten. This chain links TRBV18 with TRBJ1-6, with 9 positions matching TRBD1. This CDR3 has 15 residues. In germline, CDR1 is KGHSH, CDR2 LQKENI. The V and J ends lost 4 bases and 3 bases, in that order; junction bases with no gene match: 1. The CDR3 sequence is CASSRDRDYNSPLHF. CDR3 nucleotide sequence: TGTGCCAGCTCACGGGACAGGGACTATAATTCACCCCTCCACTTT.

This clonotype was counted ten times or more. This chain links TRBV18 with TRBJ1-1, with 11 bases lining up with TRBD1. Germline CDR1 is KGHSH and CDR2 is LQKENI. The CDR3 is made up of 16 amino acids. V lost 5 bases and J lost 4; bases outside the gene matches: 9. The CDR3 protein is CASSYAWTGGSTEAFF. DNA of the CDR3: TGTGCCAGCTCATATGCCTGGACAGGGGGCTCCACTGAAGCTTTCTTT.

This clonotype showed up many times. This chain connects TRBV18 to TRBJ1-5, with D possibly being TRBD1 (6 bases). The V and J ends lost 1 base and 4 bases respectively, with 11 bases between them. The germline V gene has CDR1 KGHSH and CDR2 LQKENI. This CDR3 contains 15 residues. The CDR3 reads CASSPQTGPNQPQHF. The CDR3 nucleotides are TGTGCCAGCTCACCACAGACAGGTCCAAATCAGCCCCAGCATTTT. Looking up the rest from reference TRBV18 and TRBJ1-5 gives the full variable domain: NAGVMQNPRHLVRRRGQEARLRCSPMKGHSHVYWYRQLPEEGLKFMVYLQKENIIDESGMPKERFSAEFPKEGPSILRIQQVVRGDSAAYFCASSPQTGPNQPQHFGDGTRLSIL.

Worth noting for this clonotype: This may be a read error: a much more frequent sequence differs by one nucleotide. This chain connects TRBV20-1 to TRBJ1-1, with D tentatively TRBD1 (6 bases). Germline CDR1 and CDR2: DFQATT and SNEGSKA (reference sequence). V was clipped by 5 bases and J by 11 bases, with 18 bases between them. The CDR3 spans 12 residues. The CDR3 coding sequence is TGCAGTGCTGGGAAGGGGGGCCCGGGTGCTTTCTTT. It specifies CSAGKGGPGAFF.

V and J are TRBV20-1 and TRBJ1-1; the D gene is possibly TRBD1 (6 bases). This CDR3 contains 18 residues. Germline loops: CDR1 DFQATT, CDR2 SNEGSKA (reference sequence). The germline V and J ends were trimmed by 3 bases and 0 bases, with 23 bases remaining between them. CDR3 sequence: CSASGLGTRGIMNTEAFF. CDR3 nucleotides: TGCAGTGCTAGTGGTTTAGGAACCAGGGGCATCATGAACACTGAAGCTTTCTTT.

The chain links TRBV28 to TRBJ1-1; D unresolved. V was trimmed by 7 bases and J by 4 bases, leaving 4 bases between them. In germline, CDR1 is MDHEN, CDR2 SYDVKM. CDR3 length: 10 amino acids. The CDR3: CASKRTEAFF. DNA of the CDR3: TGTGCCAGCAAGCGCACTGAAGCTTTCTTT.

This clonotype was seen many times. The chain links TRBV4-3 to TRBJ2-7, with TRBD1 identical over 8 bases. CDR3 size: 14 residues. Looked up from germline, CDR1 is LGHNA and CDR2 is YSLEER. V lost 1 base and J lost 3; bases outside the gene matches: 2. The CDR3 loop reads CASSQGTGYYEQYF. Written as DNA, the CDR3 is TGCGCCAGCAGCCAAGGGACAGGGTACTACGAGCAGTACTTC.

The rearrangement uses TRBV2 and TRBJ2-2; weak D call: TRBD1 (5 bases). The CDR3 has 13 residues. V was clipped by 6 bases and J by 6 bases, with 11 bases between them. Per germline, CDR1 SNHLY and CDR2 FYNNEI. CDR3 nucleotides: TGTGCCAGCAGGACAGAGGCCGCCGGGGAGCTGTTTTTT. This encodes CASRTEAAGELFF.